This T cell receptor (beta chain) originates from a study of cytomegalovirus exposure and HLA in healthy donors (dated by TCRdb to 2016 to 2017). Background on the whole study: An earlier analysis of some 550 of the donors reported about 250 Gb of sequence data and 120 million or so unique TCR beta sequences from roughly 200 million T cells. In a later genetic analysis, genome-wide SNP genotypes for about 55% of the roughly 700 donors were used, and that subset was treated as a discovery cohort. The study combined high-throughput TCR immunosequencing, statistical association of individual TCRs with disease status, and machine learning to predict cytomegalovirus infection status. In a later analysis, previously published TCR beta repertoires from 670 or so donors were re-analyzed and high-resolution HLA genotyping was added so that TCR occurrence patterns could be studied. All discovery cohort repertoires had been generated using a single sequencing platform. Donor age, sex, ethnicity and CMV serostatus were compiled together with the repertoire data. Typing coverage differed by locus: A, B, C, DRB1 and DQB1 were typed in roughly 629-630 donors, DQA1 in about 550, DPA1 in nearly 610, and DPB1 in just under 490. Rather than drawing on any new phenotypic data, the later analysis identified candidate immune exposures from TCR beta sequences and the way those sequences occurred across donors. Besides the first cohort of approximately 670 subjects, a separate validation cohort made up of 120 different subjects was used. An earlier analysis of fewer than 700 of the donors applied high-throughput TCR beta sequencing to assess whether each TCR beta V gene segment acted as functional or pseudogenic. An early release covering roughly 640 HLA-typed donors comprised approximately 300 gigabases of sequencing data and around 80 million unique TCR sequences. Using immunosequencing, the study profiled T cell repertoires from 500 to 800 subjects and related those repertoires to cytomegalovirus serostatus. Both class I and class II loci were covered by HLA typing, at four-digit resolution. Roughly five DR-DQ haplotypes were handled as single units for association and clustering, since linkage in the cohort was strong. On average, about 200,000 unique TCR beta nucleotide sequences were sequenced per donor among a few hundred genotyped donors of the cohort, with roughly 20% of those sequences being non-productive. The study aimed to test whether cataloging public T cell receptors could reveal signatures of past pathogen exposure. Among the roughly 400 genotyped donors, around 81% belonged to the genetic ancestry cluster associated with self-reported Caucasian donors.

On this clone itself: No cognate antigen has been identified for it. Base qualities are not provided; no much larger clone lies one nucleotide away.

The paper's findings and limits, for the study overall: In a later analysis, most CMV-associated TCR beta chains were found to appear HLA-restricted, with HLA associations seemingly driven largely by CMV exposure. Immune exposure information for the cohort was limited to CMV serostatus. An earlier analysis of around 600 of the donors showed that most TCR beta V segments appeared in productive rearrangements either about 87% or about 30% of the time, which broadly matched IMGT annotations. In a later analysis, the rate of TCR association differed among HLA loci, with DRB1 alleles having the most associated TCRs and HLA-C alleles having the fewest. It was suggested by the authors that the approach could potentially be generalized to other disease states and immunological phenotypes. A further reported finding was that TCR beta sequences accurately predicted the HLA-A and HLA-B alleles for most subjects in the first cohort. Most TCR sequences were seen in very few donors, while some public TCRs were found in many individuals. Because HLA typing was missing for some donors at each locus, association tests included only the typed subset. A later analysis reported that several top co-occurrence clusters appeared linked to parvovirus B19, influenza, CMV and Epstein-Barr virus. Some IMGT-functional V segments, including TRBV6-2 and TRBV6-3, could not be distinguished by the 87-base-pair reads and were therefore excluded. Assigning TCR associations to individual alleles was difficult when HLA alleles, especially DR and DQ, strongly co-occurred. The cohort was sequenced for TCR beta chains only, and without alpha or paired-chain data the features that could be detected were limited. The earlier analysis of 587 of the donors excluded over 15 rarely observed V segments, including chromosome 9 orphons, because counts were too low. Compared with the roughly 710-donor mean, donors in an Asian-associated ancestry cluster had fewer N-insertions in productive TCRs, according to a later genetic analysis. The classifier was reported to diagnose cytomegalovirus status with high specificity and sensitivity in both the original and validation cohorts. The study gave a list of some 150 TCR beta chains associated with cytomegalovirus. A cluster of highly shared sequence variants was judged likely to represent a technical artifact of the sequencing pipeline. Presence/absence analyses assumed roughly uniform sequencing depth across donors, an assumption that may not hold. A later genetic analysis associated a missense DCLRE1C variant with V-gene and J-gene trimming of TCR beta chains, and an independent cohort replicated the association. A later analysis found that HLA-associated TCR beta chains were more clonally expanded and had lower generation probabilities than equally common non-associated chains. Correlated functional status among segregating V segments might reflect linkage disequilibrium, but an unknown experimental factor could not be ruled out. A few of the identified cytomegalovirus-associated TCR beta chains were confirmed in vitro to be specific for cytomegalovirus antigens. A later analysis associated about 17,000 TCR beta sequences with specific HLA alleles at a false discovery rate of 0.05.

Preparation of the library involved the immunoSEQ multiplex PCR assay. For the multiplex PCR, a mixture combining 60 forward primers for TCR Vbeta segments and 13 reverse primers for TCR Jbeta segments was used. A multiplex PCR assay on genomic DNA amplified the CDR3 region of rearranged TCR beta genes. Amplified TCR beta libraries were sequenced as 87-base-pair reads on the Illumina HiSeq System. The original pipeline was this. Across the 700 or so repertoires, a later analysis counted tens of millions of unique TCR beta chains, approximately 12 million of which were shared by at least two donors. Raw reads were error-corrected and collapsed into unique sequences by a nearest-neighbor algorithm in which closely related sequences were merged to remove PCR and sequencing errors. Alignment of CDR3 sequences to IMGT reference sequences was used to assign V, D and J gene segments. For a sequence to be retained, a match of at least six nucleotides was required to both a V gene segment and a J gene segment. Rearrangements were classified as productive when the CDR3 lacked stop codons and remained in frame with V and J, and all other rearrangements were classified as non-productive. CDR3 was defined by IMGT convention, running from the second conserved V-encoded cysteine to the conserved J-encoded phenylalanine. The earlier analysis of 500 to 750 of the donors excluded any sequence lacking an unambiguous match to a single V gene segment. In an earlier analysis of about 590 of the donors, a V segment was called functional when productive rearrangements were above 56.7%, and segregating when the standard deviation between donors exceeded 5%. A statistical classification framework was developed to diagnose cytomegalovirus status using the catalog of TCR beta chain sequences. V and J gene assignment, in a later analysis, came from comparing TCR nucleotide sequences with IMGT/GENE-DB human TR gene sequences. A later analysis assigned CDR3 sequences and most-parsimonious VDJ recombination scenarios with the TCRdist pipeline. In a later analysis, every TCR beta chain was defined by the combination of its CDR3 amino acid sequence and its V-gene family, and reads without a unique V-gene family were dropped. As a way to deal with suspected cross-contamination and a sequencing artifact, a later analysis dropped approximately 590 nucleotide sequences that were highly shared and had low generation probability. In a later analysis, a clonal expansion index was calculated for each public chain from normalized within-repertoire ranks of inferred template counts. In a later analysis, generation probabilities were computed using a VDJ recombination model fitted to out-of-frame rearrangements, and the results were checked against IGoR. A later analysis scored TCR-TCR, TCR-HLA and TCR-CMV co-occurrence with hypergeometric tests, applying a repertoire-size bias correction to TCR pairs. In a later analysis, false discovery rates were estimated by permuting HLA or CMV assignments 20 times. In a later analysis, co-occurring TCRs were grouped using DBSCAN, with TCRdist sequence similarity added in when clustering inside HLA-allele-positive subsets. Repertoires with fewer than 30,000 or more than 120,000 public chains, plus five repertoires with anomalous nucleotide sharing, were excluded from co-occurrence clustering. TCRdb took over this immuneACCESS table, retaining in-frame rearrangements with V and J assigned. Such tables are incomplete; in checked studies, under half of the missing clones stem from an unresolved V gene, and the remainder is unexplained. V and J calls and clone size come straight from that table; D and trimming were deduced from the DNA. This sample lists 70,000 to 85,000 clones; 62% were detected once. Of the sample, approximately 4% is held by the ten largest clones.

In total, about 650 healthy bone marrow donors made up the cohort. At the time of sampling, all cohort members were nominally healthy, though unrecorded immune exposures were likely present. The donor was CMV seropositive and belonged to the group of about 290 seropositive cohort members. Every donor gave a peripheral blood sample, and the peripheral blood mononuclear cells from that sample were used for TCR beta sequencing. Genomic DNA extraction from the blood cell samples was performed with the Qiagen DNeasy Blood Extraction Kit. Taken from cysteine to phenylalanine, the CDR3 has 12 residues. CDR3 DNA is the only sequence kept; it has 36 bases, read in frame from the first base. CDR1 and CDR2, looked up from the germline V gene, are SNHLY and FYNNEI. Germline trimming amounts to 7 bases on V and 4 bases on J, with 4 as the count of junction bases outside the gene matches.

The sequence was collected from a male donor in good health and CMV-seropositive. What was sequenced was PBMCs. The chain uses TRBV2 and TRBJ2-7; a stretch of 7 junction bases matches TRBD2. CDR3 sequence: CASTREGYEQYF. The nucleotides read TGTGCCAGCACAAGGGAGGGGTACGAGCAGTACTTC.